This T cell receptor (beta chain) was captured by sequencing in a study of blood T cell repertoires in COVID-19 (dated by TCRdb to the early 2020s). For context, the study as a whole: Collaborator samples came from the United States, Italy and Spain and covered acute and convalescent phases of COVID-19. The prospective study material was composed of cDNA or gDNA derived from T cells, B-cell-depleted T cells, or PBMCs. Subjects who had been exposed to COVID-19, were actively infected with it, or had recovered from it provided the deeply sampled blood TCRbeta repertoires that made up the dataset. The repertoires were released in a freely available public database intended as a resource for research on the immune response to SARS-CoV-2. Samples were obtained from the ongoing ImmuneRACE study (first 160 participants) and from over a thousand subjects provided by 6 global collaborators. A de-identified subject ID, COVID-19 status, age in years and sex were almost always included in the sample metadata. Where available, HLA class I and class II types were obtained from metadata supplied by the sample provider rather than from assay-based typing.

The V and J ends are trimmed by 4 bases and 7 bases, leaving 11 bases between them. The CDR3, from cysteine to phenylalanine, totals 12 residues. This entry keeps only the CDR3 DNA: 36 bases, framed from base 1. CDR1 and CDR2 are read off the germline V gene (reference sequence) as SEHNR and FQNEAQ. As for this clone: Its antigen remains unidentified. No base-level quality is on record; no much larger clone is a single base apart.

Summary of the overall study and its limitations: The amount of clinical and demographic metadata varied by source and participant and was provided uncurated.

The immunoSEQ Assay, a bias-controlled multiplex PCR, was used to amplify TCRbeta CDR3 regions from genomic DNA. Per the authors' processing: Within the assay, amplification of reference gene primers was used to estimate how many nucleated cells each sample contained. To quantify the absolute abundance of each unique TCRbeta CDR3 rearrangement, sequence reads were collapsed and filtered. For each sample, productive Simpson clonality was calculated as the square root of Simpson's diversity index over productive rearrangements. TCRdb carries this immuneACCESS record with in-frame sequences only. Its versions omit some clonotypes, under half of them owing to an unresolved V gene in the studies checked, with the rest unexplained. That table gives V, J and clone size, and the DNA gave D and trimming. In all, the sample holds about 89,000 clones, and roughly 80% of those were seen once. Clones ranked in the top ten supply about half of the sample.

Whole blood was collected in K2EDTA tubes by collaborating institutions according to the institutions' own protocols. For TCRbeta analysis, collaborator samples were shipped as frozen whole blood, as isolated PBMCs, or as DNA extracted from either sample type. The sequence came from a human donor in a cohort sampled during active COVID-19. Material for sequencing was peripheral blood. The chain employs TRBV7-9 and TRBJ2-7; confidence is insufficient to name the D gene. CDR3 sequence: CASSYTWAEQYF. The nucleotides read TGTGCCAGCAGCTATACTTGGGCGGAGCAGTACTTC.